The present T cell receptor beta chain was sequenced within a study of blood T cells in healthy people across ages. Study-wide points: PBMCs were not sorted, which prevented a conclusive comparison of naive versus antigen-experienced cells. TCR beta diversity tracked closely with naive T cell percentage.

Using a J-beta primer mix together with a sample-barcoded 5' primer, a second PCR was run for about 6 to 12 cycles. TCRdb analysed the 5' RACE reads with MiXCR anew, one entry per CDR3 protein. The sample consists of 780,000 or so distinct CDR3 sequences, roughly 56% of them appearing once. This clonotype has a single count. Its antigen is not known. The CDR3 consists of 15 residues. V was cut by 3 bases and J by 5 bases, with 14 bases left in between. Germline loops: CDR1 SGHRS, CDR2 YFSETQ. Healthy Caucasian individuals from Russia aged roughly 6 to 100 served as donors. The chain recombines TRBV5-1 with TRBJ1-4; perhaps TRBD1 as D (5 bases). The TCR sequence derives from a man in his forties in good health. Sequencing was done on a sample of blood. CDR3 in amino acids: CASSSSTRGNEKLFF. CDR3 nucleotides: TGCGCCAGCAGCTCCTCGACACGGGGGAATGAAAAACTGTTTTTT.